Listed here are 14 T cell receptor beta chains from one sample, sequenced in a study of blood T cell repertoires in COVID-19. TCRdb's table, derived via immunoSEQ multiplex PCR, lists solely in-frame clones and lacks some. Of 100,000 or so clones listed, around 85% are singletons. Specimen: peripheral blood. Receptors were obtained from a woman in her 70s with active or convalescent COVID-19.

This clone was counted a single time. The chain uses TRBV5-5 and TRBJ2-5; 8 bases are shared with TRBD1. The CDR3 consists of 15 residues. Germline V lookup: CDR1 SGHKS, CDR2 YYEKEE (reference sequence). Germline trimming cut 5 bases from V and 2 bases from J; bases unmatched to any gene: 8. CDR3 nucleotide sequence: TGTGCCAGCAGTGGGCACGGGGACAGGCAAGAGACCCAGTACTTC. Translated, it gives CASSGHGDRQETQYF.

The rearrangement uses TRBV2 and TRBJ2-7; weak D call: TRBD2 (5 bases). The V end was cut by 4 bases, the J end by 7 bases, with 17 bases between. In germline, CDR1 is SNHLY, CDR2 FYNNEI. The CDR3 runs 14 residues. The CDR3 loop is CASSATGSWSEQYF. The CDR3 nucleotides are TGTGCCAGCAGTGCAACGGGGAGTTGGAGTGAGCAGTACTTC.

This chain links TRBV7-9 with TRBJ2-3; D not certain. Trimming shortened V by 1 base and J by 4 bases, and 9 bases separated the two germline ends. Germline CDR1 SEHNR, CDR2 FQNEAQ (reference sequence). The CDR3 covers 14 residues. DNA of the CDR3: TGTGCCAGCAGCTTAGAAGGCGGCGCAGATACGCAGTATTTT. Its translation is CASSLEGGADTQYF. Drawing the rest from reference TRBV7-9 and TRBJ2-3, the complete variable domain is DTGVSQNPRHKITKRGQNVTFRCDPISEHNRLYWYRQTLGQGPEFLTYFQNEAQLEKSRLLSDRFSAERPKGSFSTLEIQRTEQGDSAMYLCASSLEGGADTQYFGPGTRLTVL.

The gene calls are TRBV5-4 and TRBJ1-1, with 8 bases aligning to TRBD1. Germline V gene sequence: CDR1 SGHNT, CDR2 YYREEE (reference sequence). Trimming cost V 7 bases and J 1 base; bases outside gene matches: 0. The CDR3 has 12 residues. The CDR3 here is CASGQGNTEAFF. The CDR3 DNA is TGTGCCAGCGGACAGGGGAACACTGAAGCTTTCTTT.

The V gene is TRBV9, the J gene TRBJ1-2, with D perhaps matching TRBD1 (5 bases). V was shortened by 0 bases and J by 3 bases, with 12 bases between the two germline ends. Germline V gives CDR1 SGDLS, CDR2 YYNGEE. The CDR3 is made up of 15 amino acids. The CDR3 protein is CASSVGGTSYYGYTF. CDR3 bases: TGTGCCAGCAGCGTAGGGGGCACGTCCTACTATGGCTACACCTTC.

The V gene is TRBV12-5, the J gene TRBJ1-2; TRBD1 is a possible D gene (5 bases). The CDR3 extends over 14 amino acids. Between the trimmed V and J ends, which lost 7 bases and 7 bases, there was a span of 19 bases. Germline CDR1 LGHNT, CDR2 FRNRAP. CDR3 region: CASALSGSGGGYTF. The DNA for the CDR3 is TGTGCTAGTGCCCTGAGCGGGAGTGGGGGTGGCTACACCTTC.

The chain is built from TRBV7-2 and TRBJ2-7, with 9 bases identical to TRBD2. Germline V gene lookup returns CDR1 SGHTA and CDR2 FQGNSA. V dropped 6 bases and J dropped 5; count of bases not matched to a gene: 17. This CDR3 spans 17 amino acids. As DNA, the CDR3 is TGTGCCAGCAGTCGTGGAACATTAGCGGGAGTTTTCGACGAGCAGTACTTC. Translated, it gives CASSRGTLAGVFDEQYF.

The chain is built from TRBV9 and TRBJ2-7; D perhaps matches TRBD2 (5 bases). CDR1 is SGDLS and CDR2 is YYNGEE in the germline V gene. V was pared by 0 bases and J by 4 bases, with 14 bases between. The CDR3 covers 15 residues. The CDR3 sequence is CASSVAVGDRYEQYF. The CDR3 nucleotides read TGTGCCAGCAGCGTAGCTGTGGGAGATAGGTACGAGCAGTACTTC.

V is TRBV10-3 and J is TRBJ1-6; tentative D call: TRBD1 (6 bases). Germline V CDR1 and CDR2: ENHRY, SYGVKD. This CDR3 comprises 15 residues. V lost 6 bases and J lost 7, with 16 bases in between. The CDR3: CAISDSGTNNSPLHF. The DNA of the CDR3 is TGTGCCATCAGCGATTCCGGGACAAACAATTCACCCCTCCACTTT.

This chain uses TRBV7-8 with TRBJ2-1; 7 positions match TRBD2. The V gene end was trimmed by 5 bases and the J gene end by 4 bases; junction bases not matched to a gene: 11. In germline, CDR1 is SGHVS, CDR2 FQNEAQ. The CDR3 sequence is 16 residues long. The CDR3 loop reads CASSPQGTKKYNEQFF. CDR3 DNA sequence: TGTGCCAGCAGCCCCCAAGGGACTAAAAAATACAATGAGCAGTTCTTC.

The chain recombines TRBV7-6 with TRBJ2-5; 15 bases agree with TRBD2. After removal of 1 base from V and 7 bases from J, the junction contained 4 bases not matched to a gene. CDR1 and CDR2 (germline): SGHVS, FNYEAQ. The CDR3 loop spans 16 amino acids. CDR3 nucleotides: TGTGCCAGCAGCTTAGGTGGACTAGCGGGAGGGGGGACCCAGTACTTC. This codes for CASSLGGLAGGGTQYF.

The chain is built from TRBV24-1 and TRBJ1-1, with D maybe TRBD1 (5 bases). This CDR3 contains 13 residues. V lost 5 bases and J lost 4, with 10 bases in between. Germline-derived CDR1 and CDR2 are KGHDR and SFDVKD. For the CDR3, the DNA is TGTGCCACCAGTGCTGGGGGGGTCACTGAAGCTTTCTTT. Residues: CATSAGGVTEAFF.

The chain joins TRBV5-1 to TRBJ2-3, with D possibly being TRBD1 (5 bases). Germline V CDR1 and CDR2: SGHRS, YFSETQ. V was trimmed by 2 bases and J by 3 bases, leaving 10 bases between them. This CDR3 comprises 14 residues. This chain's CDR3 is CASSFSGLTDTQYF. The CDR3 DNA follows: TGCGCCAGCAGCTTTTCAGGGCTGACAGATACGCAGTATTTT.

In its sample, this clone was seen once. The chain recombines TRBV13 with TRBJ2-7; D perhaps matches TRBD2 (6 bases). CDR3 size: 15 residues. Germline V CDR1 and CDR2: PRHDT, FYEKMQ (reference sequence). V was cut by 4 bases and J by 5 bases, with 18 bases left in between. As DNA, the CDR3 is TGTGCCAGCAGCTCAACTTTCGGGGGTAGCGACGAGCAGTACTTC. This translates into CASSSTFGGSDEQYF. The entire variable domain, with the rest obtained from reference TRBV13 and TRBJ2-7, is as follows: AAGVIQSPRHLIKEKRETATLKCYPIPRHDTVYWYQQGPGQDPQFLISFYEKMQSDKGSIPDRFSAQQFSDYHSELNMSSLELGDSALYFCASSSTFGGSDEQYFGPGTRLTVT.